Listed below are T cell receptor beta chains from one sample, sequenced in a study of cytomegalovirus exposure and HLA in healthy donors. Method: immunoSEQ multiplex PCR; TCRdb's copy keeps in-frame clones and lacks some. This table holds 70,000 to 90,000 clones, more than 65% found once. Sequencing used PBMCs. The receptors originated from a male donor in good health and CMV-seropositive. Each CDR3 is given with its conserved first and last residue. The D gene is left open where the match is weak. Size is omitted from some rows. Given values are once, few, many or a class for expanded clones.

j_gene,d_gene,v_gene,abundance,CDR3nt,CDR3aa
TRBJ1-6,.,TRBV13,.,TGTGCCAGCAGCTTAGCACAGATGGATTCACCCCTCCACTTT,CASSLAQMDSPLHF
TRBJ1-5,.,TRBV19,.,TGTGCCAGTAGTGTCGGACAGAGCAATCAGCCCCAGCATTTT,CASSVGQSNQPQHF
TRBJ1-1,.,TRBV30,.,TGTGCCTGGAGTTTTGGAGGGATGAACACTGAAGCTTTCTTT,CAWSFGGMNTEAFF
TRBJ1-1,.,TRBV7-2,.,TGTGCCAGCAGCTTCCGGGGAGTCGGCACTGAAGCTTTCTTT,CASSFRGVGTEAFF
TRBJ2-1,TRBD2,TRBV7-9,.,TGTGCCAGCGGCACACATGGGACTAGCGGGGGAGGTGATAATGAGCAGTTCTTC,CASGTHGTSGGGDNEQFF
TRBJ1-1,.,TRBV28,.,TGTGCCAGCAGTTTATTGAGGTCTGAAGCTTTCTTT,CASSLLRSEAFF
TRBJ2-3,TRBD2,TRBV5-6,few,TGTGCCAGCAGCCCTGGACTAGGTACAGATACGCAGTATTTT,CASSPGLGTDTQYF
TRBJ2-6,TRBD1,TRBV9,.,TGTGCCAGCAGCGTGGACAGGCTAGCTGGGGCCAACGTCCTGACTTTC,CASSVDRLAGANVLTF
TRBJ2-3,TRBD2,TRBV19,.,TGTGCCAGTAGTCCCGGGACTAGCGGCACAGATACGCAGTATTTT,CASSPGTSGTDTQYF
TRBJ2-7,.,TRBV25-1,.,TGTGCCAGCAGTGAAGACAGATTTACGAAGCAGTACTTC,CASSEDRFTKQYF
TRBJ1-5,TRBD1,TRBV5-5,.,TGTGCCAGCAGCTTAATGACAGGGGCGGGGGATCAGCCCCAGCATTTT,CASSLMTGAGDQPQHF
TRBJ2-5,.,TRBV6-6,.,TGTGCCAGCAGTTACTCGGGCGGGACAGAACAAGAGACCCAGTACTTC,CASSYSGGTEQETQYF
TRBJ2-7,TRBD1,TRBV30,.,TGTGCCTGGACCGGGACAGGTCGATCCTACGAGCAGTACTTC,CAWTGTGRSYEQYF
TRBJ1-5,.,TRBV9,.,TGTGCCAGCAGCGTAGAGGGGATGGTTAATCAGCCCCAGCATTTT,CASSVEGMVNQPQHF
TRBJ2-1,TRBD2,TRBV19,.,TGTGCCAGTATCCCTAGCGGGAGGGCCCTCAATGAGCAGTTCTTC,CASIPSGRALNEQFF
TRBJ1-5,TRBD1,TRBV6-5,few,TGTGCCAGCAGTTACGACAGGGCGGGCAATCAGCCCCAGCATTTT,CASSYDRAGNQPQHF
TRBJ2-1,TRBD2,TRBV19,.,TGTGCCAGTACATCGTGGACTAGCGGTACCTACAATGAGCAGTTCTTC,CASTSWTSGTYNEQFF
TRBJ2-7,TRBD2,TRBV4-1,.,TGCGCCAGCAGCCAAGTGCGGGAGTTGGCCGAGCAGTACTTC,CASSQVRELAEQYF
TRBJ2-1,TRBD2,TRBV11-2,.,TGTGCCAGCAGCTCAACCGGGACTAGCGGGGGGGCCTGGAGGAATGAGCAGTTCTTC,CASSSTGTSGGAWRNEQFF
TRBJ2-7,TRBD1,TRBV29-1,.,TGCAGCGCTCCCCCACCCGGGACAGCCGTCTACGAGCAGTACTTC,CSAPPPGTAVYEQYF
TRBJ2-7,.,TRBV18,once,TGTGCCAGCTCACCGCCTACAGGGTTCCCGTACGAGCAGTACTTC,CASSPPTGFPYEQYF
TRBJ1-1,TRBD1,TRBV9,.,TGTGCCAGCAGCCGGGACAGCGGACGGAACACTGAAGCTTTCTTT,CASSRDSGRNTEAFF
TRBJ1-5,.,TRBV29-1,.,TGCAGCGTTGGGGGCGGCAATCAGCCCCAGCATTTT,CSVGGGNQPQHF
TRBJ2-7,.,TRBV21-1,.,TGTGCCAGCAGCTCCGGACAGGGGGCGTCCTACGAGCAGTACTTC,CASSSGQGASYEQYF
TRBJ2-3,.,TRBV6-4,many,TGTGCCAGCAGTGACTCTAGCGCTAGCACAGATACGCAGTATTTT,CASSDSSASTDTQYF
TRBJ2-7,TRBD2,TRBV6-5,.,TGTGCCAGCAGCGGAAGCGGGGGGACCTACGAGCAGTACTTC,CASSGSGGTYEQYF
TRBJ2-7,.,TRBV4-3,.,TGCGCCAGCAGCCAATCAGCAGGAAACCTAAACTACGAGCAGTACTTC,CASSQSAGNLNYEQYF
TRBJ2-5,TRBD2,TRBV7-3,once,TGTGCCAGCAGCTTACTCGCTAGCGGGGGCCAGACCCAGTACTTC,CASSLLASGGQTQYF
TRBJ2-7,.,TRBV27,.,TGTGCCAGCAGTTTATCGAGCAACGAGCAGTACTTC,CASSLSSNEQYF
TRBJ2-7,TRBD2,TRBV14,.,TGTGCCAGCAGCCAAGTCCCACTAGCGGAGTACTTC,CASSQVPLAEYF
TRBJ2-5,TRBD2,TRBV5-1,.,TGCGCCAGCAGCTCGGGACTAGCGGCCCAAGAGACCCAGTACTTC,CASSSGLAAQETQYF
TRBJ2-7,.,TRBV6-5,.,TGTGCCAGCAGTACCCGGGGTACCTACGAGCAGTACTTC,CASSTRGTYEQYF
TRBJ1-1,TRBD1,TRBV6-5,few,TGTGCCAGCAGTAGGGACAGAAGTCCGAACACTGAAGCTTTCTTT,CASSRDRSPNTEAFF
TRBJ2-5,TRBD1,TRBV2,.,TGTGCCAGCAGTCACAACAGGGGAAGAGAGACCCAGTACTTC,CASSHNRGRETQYF
TRBJ2-1,.,TRBV6-1,few,TGTGCCAGCAGCCAAATACAGATCTACAATGAGCAGTTCTTC,CASSQIQIYNEQFF
TRBJ1-5,.,TRBV2,.,TGTGCCAGCAGTGATACGGGCAGGGTCACTCAGCCCCAGCATTTT,CASSDTGRVTQPQHF
TRBJ2-1,.,TRBV6-5,.,TGTGCCAGCAGTCCGGACAGAGGGGGCTACAATGAGCAGTTCTTC,CASSPDRGGYNEQFF
TRBJ2-7,.,TRBV29-1,.,TGCAGCGTGGAGGGGACGGCCTACGAGCAGTACTTC,CSVEGTAYEQYF
TRBJ2-3,.,TRBV11-2,.,TGTGCCAGCAGCTTGGGGCTGGGGACAGATACGCAGTATTTT,CASSLGLGTDTQYF
TRBJ2-5,.,TRBV12-2,.,TGTGCAAGTCGGGGACTAGCGACCAAGCCAAGAGAGTCCCAGTACTTC,CASRGLATKPRESQYF
TRBJ2-7,.,TRBV27,.,TGTGCCAGCAGTTCCTATTTCAACGAGCAGTACTTC,CASSSYFNEQYF
TRBJ1-2,TRBD1,TRBV5-4,.,TGTGCCAGCAGCTTGATGGGCAGGGGGCAGAACTATGGCTACACCTTC,CASSLMGRGQNYGYTF
TRBJ2-3,TRBD1,TRBV7-7,.,TGTGCCAGCAGCCGATCAGGGGGCTACACAGATACGCAGTATTTT,CASSRSGGYTDTQYF
TRBJ1-1,.,TRBV30,.,TGTGCCTGGAGCAGGGGCGGTTTGGGAACTGAAGCTTTCTTT,CAWSRGGLGTEAFF
TRBJ2-5,TRBD1,TRBV11-2,few,TGTGCCAGCAGCTTAGGCGACAGGGCGGTAGAGACCCAGTACTTC,CASSLGDRAVETQYF
TRBJ1-4,TRBD1,TRBV28,.,TGTGCCAGCAGCTCAACCCGGGACAGGGGTACCCAAGAACTGTTTTTT,CASSSTRDRGTQELFF
TRBJ2-2,.,TRBV28,once,TGTGCCAGCGGAGGCGTAAACACCGGGGAGCTGTTTTTT,CASGGVNTGELFF
TRBJ2-5,TRBD1,TRBV6-5,.,TGTGCCAGCAGTTCAACAGCCCGACAGGGGGCTGAGACCCAGTACTTC,CASSSTARQGAETQYF
TRBJ2-2,.,TRBV2,.,TGTGCCAGCAGCCCCGCGACAGGCACCGGGGAGCTGTTTTTT,CASSPATGTGELFF
TRBJ2-7,.,TRBV7-2,few,TGTGCCAGCAGCTACGGGGATTTGGCCTACGAGCAGTACTTC,CASSYGDLAYEQYF
TRBJ2-2,.,TRBV9,.,TGTGCCAGCACCTTTTCCGCGAACACCGGGGAGCTGTTTTTT,CASTFSANTGELFF
TRBJ2-1,.,TRBV7-9,.,TGTTCCAGCAGACCGGACAGCAATGAGCAGTTCTTC,CSSRPDSNEQFF
TRBJ1-5,.,TRBV28,.,TGTGCCAGCAGTTCCTTGACAGGTAGCAATCAGCCCCAGCATTTT,CASSSLTGSNQPQHF
TRBJ2-2,.,TRBV5-5,.,TGTGCCAGCAGCCGTTCGGCAGGGAACACCGGGGAGCTGTTTTTT,CASSRSAGNTGELFF